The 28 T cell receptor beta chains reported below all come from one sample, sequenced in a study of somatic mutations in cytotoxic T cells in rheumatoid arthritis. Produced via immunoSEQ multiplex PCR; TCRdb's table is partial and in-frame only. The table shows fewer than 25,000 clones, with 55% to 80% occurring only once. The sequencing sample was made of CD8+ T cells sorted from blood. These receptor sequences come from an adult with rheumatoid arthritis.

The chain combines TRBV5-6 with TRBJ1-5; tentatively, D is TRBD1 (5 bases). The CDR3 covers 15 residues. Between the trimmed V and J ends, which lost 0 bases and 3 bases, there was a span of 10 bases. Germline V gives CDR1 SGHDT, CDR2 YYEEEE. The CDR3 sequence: CASSLGGGLNQPQHF. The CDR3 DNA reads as TGTGCCAGCAGCTTGGGGGGGGGACTCAATCAGCCCCAGCATTTT.

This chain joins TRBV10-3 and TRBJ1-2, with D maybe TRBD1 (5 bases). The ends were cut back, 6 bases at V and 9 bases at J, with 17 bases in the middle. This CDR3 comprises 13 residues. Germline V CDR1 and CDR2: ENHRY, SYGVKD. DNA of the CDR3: TGTGCCATCAGCGAGGGGAAAGGAGAAAGCTACACCTTC. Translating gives CAISEGKGESYTF.

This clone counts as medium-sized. The CDR3 reads CAISESGVTEAFF. CDR3 coding DNA: TGTGCCATCAGTGAGAGTGGGGTAACTGAAGCTTTCTTT. This chain links TRBV10-3 with TRBJ1-1; D not certain. With 2 bases removed from V and 5 bases from J, the gap between germline ends came to 9 bases. The CDR3 sequence is 13 residues long. Germline CDR1 reads ENHRY; CDR2 reads SYGVKD.

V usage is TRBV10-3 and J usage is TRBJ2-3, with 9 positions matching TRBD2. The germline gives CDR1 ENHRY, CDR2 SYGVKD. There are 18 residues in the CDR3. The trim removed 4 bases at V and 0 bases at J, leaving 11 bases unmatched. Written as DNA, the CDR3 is TGTGCCATCAGTGCGCAGCGGGGGGCACCCACTAGCACAGATACGCAGTATTTT. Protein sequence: CAISAQRGAPTSTDTQYF.

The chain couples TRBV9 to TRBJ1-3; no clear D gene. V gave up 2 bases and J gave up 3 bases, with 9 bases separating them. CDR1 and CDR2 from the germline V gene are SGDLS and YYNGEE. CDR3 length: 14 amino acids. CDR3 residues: CASSVSGIGNTIYF. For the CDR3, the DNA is TGTGCCAGCAGCGTTAGCGGGATTGGAAACACCATATATTTT.

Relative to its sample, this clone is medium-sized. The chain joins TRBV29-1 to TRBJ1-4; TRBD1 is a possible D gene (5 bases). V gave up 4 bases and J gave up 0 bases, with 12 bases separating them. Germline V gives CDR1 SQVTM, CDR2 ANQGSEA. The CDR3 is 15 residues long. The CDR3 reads CSVAGTATTNEKLFF. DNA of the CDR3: TGCAGCGTTGCCGGGACCGCCACAACTAATGAAAAACTGTTTTTT.

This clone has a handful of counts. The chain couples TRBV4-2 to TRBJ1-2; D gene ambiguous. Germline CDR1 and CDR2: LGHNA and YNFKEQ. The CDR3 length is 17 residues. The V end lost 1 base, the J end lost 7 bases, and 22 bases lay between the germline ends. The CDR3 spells CASSQGYRVVSSIGYTF. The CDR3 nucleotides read TGTGCCAGCAGCCAAGGGTACCGGGTCGTTAGTTCTATTGGCTACACCTTC.

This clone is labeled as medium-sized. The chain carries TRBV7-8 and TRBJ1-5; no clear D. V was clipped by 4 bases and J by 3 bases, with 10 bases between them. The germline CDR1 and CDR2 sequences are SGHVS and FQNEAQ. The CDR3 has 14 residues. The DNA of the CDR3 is TGTGCCAGCAGCTCTCTCGAGCCCAATCAGCCCCAGCATTTT. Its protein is CASSSLEPNQPQHF.

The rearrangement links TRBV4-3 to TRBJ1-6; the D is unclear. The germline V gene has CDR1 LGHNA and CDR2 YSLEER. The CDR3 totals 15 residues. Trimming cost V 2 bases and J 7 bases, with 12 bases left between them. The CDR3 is CASSQLDGINSPLHF. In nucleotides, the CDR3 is TGCGCCAGCAGCCAACTGGACGGTATCAATTCACCCCTCCACTTT.

CDR3 residues: CASSFPTAYEQYF. CDR3 in DNA: TGTGCCAGCAGTTTTCCGACAGCCTACGAGCAGTACTTC. The chain employs TRBV28 and TRBJ2-7; maybe TRBD1 (5 bases). Per the germline V gene, CDR1 is MDHEN and CDR2 is SYDVKM. The V end was cut by 3 bases, the J end by 2 bases, with 8 bases between. This CDR3 has 13 amino acids.

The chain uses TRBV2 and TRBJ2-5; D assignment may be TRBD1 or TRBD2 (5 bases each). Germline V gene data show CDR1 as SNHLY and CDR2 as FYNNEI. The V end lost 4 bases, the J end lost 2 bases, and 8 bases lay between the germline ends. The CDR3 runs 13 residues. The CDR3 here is CASSGGFQETQYF. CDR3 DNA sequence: TGTGCCAGCAGTGGGGGGTTTCAAGAGACCCAGTACTTC.

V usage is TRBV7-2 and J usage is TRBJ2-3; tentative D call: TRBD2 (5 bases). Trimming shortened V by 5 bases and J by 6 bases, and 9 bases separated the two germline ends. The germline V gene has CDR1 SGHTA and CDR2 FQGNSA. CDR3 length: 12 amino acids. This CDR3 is CASSQTMDTQYF. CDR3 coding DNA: TGTGCCAGCAGCCAGACTATGGATACGCAGTATTTT.

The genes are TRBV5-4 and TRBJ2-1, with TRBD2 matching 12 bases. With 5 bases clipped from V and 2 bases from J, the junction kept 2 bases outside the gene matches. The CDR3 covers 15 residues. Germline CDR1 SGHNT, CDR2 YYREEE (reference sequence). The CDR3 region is CASRSSGGAYNEQFF. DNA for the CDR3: TGTGCCAGCAGGTCTAGCGGGGGGGCCTACAATGAGCAGTTCTTC.

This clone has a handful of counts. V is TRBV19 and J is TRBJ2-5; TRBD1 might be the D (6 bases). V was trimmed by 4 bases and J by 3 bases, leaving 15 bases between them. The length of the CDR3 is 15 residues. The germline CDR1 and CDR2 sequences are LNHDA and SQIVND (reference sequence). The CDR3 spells CASSTIRGEEETQYF. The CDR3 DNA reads TGTGCCAGTAGTACGATCAGGGGAGAGGAAGAGACCCAGTACTTC.

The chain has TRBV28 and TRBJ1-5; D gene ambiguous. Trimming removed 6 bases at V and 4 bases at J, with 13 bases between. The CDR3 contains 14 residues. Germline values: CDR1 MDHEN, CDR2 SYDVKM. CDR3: CASSRDFSNQPQHF. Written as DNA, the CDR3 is TGTGCCAGCAGCCGTGACTTTTCTAATCAGCCCCAGCATTTT.

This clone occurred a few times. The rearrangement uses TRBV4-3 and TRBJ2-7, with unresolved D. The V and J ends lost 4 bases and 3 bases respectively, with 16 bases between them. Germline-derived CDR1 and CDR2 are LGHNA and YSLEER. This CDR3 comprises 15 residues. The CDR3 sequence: CASSPSSGANYEQYF. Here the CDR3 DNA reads TGCGCCAGCAGCCCGAGCTCAGGAGCAAACTACGAGCAGTACTTC.

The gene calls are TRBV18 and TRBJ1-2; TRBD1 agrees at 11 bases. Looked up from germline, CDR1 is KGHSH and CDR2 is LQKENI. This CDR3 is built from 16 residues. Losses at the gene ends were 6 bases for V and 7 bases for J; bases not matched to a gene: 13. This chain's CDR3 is CASSTGVDRGPGGYTF. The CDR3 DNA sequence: TGTGCCAGCTCTACCGGCGTGGACAGGGGGCCTGGTGGCTACACCTTC.

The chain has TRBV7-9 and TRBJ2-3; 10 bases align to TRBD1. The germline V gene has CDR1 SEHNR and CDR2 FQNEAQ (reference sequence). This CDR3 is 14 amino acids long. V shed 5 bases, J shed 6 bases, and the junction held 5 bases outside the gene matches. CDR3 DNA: TGTGCCAGCAGCCCGCCGGACAGGGGGGATACGCAGTATTTT. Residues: CASSPPDRGDTQYF. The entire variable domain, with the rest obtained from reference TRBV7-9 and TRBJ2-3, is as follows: DTGVSQNPRHKITKRGQNVTFRCDPISEHNRLYWYRQTLGQGPEFLTYFQNEAQLEKSRLLSDRFSAERPKGSFSTLEIQRTEQGDSAMYLCASSPPDRGDTQYFGPGTRLTVL.

The CDR3 here is CSVVPGTVSTDTQYF. For the CDR3, the DNA is TGCAGCGTTGTGCCTGGGACAGTAAGCACAGATACGCAGTATTTT. The chain couples TRBV29-1 to TRBJ2-3; TRBD1 matches 7 bases. CDR3 length: 15 residues. Trimming took 4 bases from V and 0 from J; bases not matched to a gene: 7. Germline CDR1 SQVTM, CDR2 ANQGSEA.

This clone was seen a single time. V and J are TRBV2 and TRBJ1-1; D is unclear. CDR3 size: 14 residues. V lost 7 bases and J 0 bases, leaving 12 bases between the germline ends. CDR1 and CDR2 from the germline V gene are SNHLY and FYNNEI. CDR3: CASIVGYMNTEAFF. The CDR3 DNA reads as TGTGCCAGCATAGTGGGATATATGAACACTGAAGCTTTCTTT.

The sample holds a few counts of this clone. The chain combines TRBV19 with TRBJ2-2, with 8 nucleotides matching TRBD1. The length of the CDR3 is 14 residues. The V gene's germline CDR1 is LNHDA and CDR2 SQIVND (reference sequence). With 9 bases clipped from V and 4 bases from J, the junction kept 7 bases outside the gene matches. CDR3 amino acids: CASETGAVTGELFF. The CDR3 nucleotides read TGTGCCAGCGAGACAGGGGCGGTCACCGGGGAGCTGTTTTTT.

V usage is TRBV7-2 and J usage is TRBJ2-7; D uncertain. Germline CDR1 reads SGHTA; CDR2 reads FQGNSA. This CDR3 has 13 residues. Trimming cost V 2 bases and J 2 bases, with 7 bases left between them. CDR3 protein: CASSLTLPYEQYF. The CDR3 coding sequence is TGTGCCAGCAGCTTAACACTCCCCTACGAGCAGTACTTC.

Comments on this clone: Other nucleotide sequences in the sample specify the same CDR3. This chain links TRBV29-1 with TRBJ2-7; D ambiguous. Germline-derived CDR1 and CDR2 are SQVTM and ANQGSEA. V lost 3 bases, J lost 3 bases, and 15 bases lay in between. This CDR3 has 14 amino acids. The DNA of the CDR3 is TGCAGCGTTGATAAACGAGGTTCTGGCTACGAGCAGTACTTC. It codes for CSVDKRGSGYEQYF.

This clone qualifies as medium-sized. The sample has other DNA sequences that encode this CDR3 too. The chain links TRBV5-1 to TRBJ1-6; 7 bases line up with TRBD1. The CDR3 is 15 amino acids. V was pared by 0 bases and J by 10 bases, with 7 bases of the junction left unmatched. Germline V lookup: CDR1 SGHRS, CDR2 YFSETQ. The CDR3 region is CASSLAQGEESPLHF. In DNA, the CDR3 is TGCGCCAGCAGCTTGGCGCAGGGGGAGGAATCACCCCTCCACTTT.

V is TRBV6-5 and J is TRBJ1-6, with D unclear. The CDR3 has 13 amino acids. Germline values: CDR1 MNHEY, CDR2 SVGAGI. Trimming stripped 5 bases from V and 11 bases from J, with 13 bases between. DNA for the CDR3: TGTGCCAGCAGTCCCCTTTCGGTGCCACCCCTCCACTTT. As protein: CASSPLSVPPLHF.

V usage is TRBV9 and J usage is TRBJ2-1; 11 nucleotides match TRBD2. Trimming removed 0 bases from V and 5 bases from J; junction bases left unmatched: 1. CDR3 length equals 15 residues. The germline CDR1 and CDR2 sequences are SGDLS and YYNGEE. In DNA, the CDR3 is TGTGCCAGCAGCGTAGGTAGCGGGGGGGACAATGAGCAGTTCTTC. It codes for CASSVGSGGDNEQFF.

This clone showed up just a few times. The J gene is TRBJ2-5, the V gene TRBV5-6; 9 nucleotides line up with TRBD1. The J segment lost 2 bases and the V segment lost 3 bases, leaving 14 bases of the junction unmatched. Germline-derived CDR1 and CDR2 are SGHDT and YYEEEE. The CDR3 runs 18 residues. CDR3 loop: CASSSLWAGTGLQETQYF. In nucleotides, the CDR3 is TGTGCCAGCAGCTCCCTGTGGGCCGGGACAGGGCTGCAAGAGACCCAGTACTTC.

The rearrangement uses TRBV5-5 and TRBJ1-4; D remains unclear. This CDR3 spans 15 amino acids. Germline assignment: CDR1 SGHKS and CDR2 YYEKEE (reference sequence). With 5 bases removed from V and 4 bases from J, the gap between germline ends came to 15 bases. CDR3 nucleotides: TGTGCCAGCAGATTTGACACCCAGGTTAATGAAAAACTGTTTTTT. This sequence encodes CASRFDTQVNEKLFF.